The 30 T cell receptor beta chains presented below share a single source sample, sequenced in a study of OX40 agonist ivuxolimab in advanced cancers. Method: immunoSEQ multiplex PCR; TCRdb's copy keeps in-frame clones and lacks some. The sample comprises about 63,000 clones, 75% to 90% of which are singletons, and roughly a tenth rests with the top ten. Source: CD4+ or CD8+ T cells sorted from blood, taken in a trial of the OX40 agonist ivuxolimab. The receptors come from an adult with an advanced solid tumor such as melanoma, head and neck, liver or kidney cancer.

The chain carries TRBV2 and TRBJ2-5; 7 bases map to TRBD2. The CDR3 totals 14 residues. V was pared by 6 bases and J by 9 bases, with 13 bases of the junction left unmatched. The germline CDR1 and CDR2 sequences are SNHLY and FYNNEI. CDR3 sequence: CASSLGLPDGAQYF. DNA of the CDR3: TGTGCCAGCAGCTTGGGACTACCGGATGGGGCCCAGTACTTC.

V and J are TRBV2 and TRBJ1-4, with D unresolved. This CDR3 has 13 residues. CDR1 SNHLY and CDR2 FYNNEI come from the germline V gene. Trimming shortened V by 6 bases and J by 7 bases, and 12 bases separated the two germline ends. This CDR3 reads CASREWGGEKLFF. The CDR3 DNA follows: TGTGCCAGCAGGGAGTGGGGTGGTGAAAAACTGTTTTTT.

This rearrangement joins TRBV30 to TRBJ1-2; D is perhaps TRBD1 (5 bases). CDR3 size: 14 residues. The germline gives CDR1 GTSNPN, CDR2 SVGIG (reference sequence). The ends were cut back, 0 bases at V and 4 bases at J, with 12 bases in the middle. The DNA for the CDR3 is TGTGCCTGGAGTGTACGTCAGGGCAGCTATGGCTACACCTTC. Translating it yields CAWSVRQGSYGYTF.

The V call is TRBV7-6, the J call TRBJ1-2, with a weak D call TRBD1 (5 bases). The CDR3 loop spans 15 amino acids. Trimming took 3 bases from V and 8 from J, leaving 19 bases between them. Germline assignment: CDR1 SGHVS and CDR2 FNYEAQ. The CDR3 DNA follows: TGTGCCAGCAGCTTCCCCTCGGTAGGGGATAGAGGCTACACCTTC. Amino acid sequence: CASSFPSVGDRGYTF. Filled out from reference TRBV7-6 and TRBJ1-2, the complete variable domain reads GAGVSQSPRYKVTKRGQDVALRCDPISGHVSLYWYRQALGQGPEFLTYFNYEAQQDKSGLPNDRFSAERPEGSISTLTIQRTEQRDSAMYRCASSFPSVGDRGYTFGSGTRLTVV.

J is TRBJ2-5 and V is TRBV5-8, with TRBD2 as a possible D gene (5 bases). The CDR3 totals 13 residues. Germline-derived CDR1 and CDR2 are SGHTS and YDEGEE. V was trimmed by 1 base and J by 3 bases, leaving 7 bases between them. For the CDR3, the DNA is TGTGCCAGCAGCTTGAGCGGAGAAGAGACCCAGTACTTC. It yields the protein CASSLSGEETQYF.

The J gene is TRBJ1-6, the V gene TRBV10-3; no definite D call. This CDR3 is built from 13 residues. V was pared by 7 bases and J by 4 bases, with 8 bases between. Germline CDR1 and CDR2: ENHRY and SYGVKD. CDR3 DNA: TGTGCCATCAATTCCCTATATAATTCACCCCTCCACTTT. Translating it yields CAINSLYNSPLHF.

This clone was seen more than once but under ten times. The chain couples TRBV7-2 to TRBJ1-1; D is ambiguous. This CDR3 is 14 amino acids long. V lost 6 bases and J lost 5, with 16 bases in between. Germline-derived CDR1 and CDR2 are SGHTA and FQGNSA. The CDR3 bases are TGTGCCAGCAGTCGCAGAGGGTTGTGGACTGAAGCTTTCTTT. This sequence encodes CASSRRGLWTEAFF.

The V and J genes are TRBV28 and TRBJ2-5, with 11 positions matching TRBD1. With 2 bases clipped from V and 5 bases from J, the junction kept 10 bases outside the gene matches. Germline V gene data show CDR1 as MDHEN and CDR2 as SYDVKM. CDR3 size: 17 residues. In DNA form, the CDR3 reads TGTGCCAGCAGTTTAGGTGGGACAGGGGGAAGGTGGGAGACCCAGTACTTC. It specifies CASSLGGTGGRWETQYF.

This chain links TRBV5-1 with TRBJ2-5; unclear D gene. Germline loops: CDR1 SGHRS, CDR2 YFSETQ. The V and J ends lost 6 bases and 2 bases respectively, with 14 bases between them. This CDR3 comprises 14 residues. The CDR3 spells CASTYPGNQETQYF. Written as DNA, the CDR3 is TGCGCCAGCACCTATCCGGGTAATCAAGAGACCCAGTACTTC.

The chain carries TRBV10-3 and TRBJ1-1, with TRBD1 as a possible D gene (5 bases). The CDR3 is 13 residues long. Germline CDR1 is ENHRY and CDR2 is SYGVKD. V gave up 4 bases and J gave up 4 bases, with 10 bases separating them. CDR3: CAISARGSTEAFF. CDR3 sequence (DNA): TGTGCCATCAGTGCGCGGGGCTCCACTGAAGCTTTCTTT.

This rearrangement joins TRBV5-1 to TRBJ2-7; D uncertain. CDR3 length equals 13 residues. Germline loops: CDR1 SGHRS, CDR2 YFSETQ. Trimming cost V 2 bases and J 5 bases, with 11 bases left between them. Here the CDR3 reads CASSFVGSNEQYF. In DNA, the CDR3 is TGCGCCAGCAGCTTCGTAGGTTCGAACGAGCAGTACTTC. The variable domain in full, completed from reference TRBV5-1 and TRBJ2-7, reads KAGVTQTPRYLIKTRGQQVTLSCSPISGHRSVSWYQQTPGQGLQFLFEYFSETQRNKGNFPGRFSGRQFSNSRSEMNVSTLELGDSALYLCASSFVGSNEQYFGPGTRLTVT.

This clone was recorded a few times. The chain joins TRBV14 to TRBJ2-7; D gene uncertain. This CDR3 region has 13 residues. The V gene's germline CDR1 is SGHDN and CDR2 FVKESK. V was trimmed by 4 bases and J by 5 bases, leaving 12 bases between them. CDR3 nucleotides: TGTGCCAGCAGCCGGTCCCGGAACCACGAGCAGTACTTC. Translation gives CASSRSRNHEQYF. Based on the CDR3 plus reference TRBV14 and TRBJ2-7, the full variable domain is EAGVTQFPSHSVIEKGQTVTLRCDPISGHDNLYWYRRVMGKEIKFLLHFVKESKQDESGMPNNRFLAERTGGTYSTLKVQPAELEDSGVYFCASSRSRNHEQYFGPGTRLTVT.

CDR3: CASSLGGSNTGELFF. The DNA of the CDR3 is TGCGCCAGCAGCTTAGGGGGATCGAACACCGGGGAGCTGTTTTTT. The chain joins TRBV5-1 to TRBJ2-2; possible D gene TRBD1, 6 bases. V was clipped by 2 bases and J by 0 bases, with 8 bases between them. Germline V gives CDR1 SGHRS, CDR2 YFSETQ. This CDR3 is 15 amino acids long.

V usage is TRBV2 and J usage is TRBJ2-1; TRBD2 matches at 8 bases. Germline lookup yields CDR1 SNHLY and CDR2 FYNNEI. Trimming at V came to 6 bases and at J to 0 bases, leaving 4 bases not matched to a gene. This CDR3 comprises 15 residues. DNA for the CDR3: TGTGCCAGCAGACGCGGGGGGCTCTCCTACAATGAGCAGTTCTTC. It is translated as CASRRGGLSYNEQFF.

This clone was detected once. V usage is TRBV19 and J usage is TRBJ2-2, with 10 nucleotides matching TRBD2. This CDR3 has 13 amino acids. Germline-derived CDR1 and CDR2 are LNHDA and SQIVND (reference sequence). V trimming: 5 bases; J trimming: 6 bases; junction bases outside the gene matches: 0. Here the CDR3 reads CASSGLAAGELFF. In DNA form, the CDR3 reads TGTGCCAGTAGTGGACTAGCGGCCGGGGAGCTGTTTTTT.

CDR3 bases: TGTGCCAGCAGCACGTTGGGGCTACCCCAGCATTTT. Translation: CASSTLGLPQHF. V usage is TRBV27 and J usage is TRBJ1-5; TRBD1 might be the D (5 bases). The CDR3 sequence is 12 residues long. Germline V gives CDR1 MNHEY, CDR2 SMNVEV (reference sequence). The V gene lost 6 bases and the J gene lost 10 bases, with 13 bases spanning the gap.

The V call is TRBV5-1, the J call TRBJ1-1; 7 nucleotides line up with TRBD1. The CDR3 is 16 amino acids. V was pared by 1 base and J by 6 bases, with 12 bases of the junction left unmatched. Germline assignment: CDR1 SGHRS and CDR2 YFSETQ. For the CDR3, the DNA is TGCGCCAGCAGCTTGAGGGGCCTTTCGCAGGGGGCTGAAGCTTTCTTT. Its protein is CASSLRGLSQGAEAFF.

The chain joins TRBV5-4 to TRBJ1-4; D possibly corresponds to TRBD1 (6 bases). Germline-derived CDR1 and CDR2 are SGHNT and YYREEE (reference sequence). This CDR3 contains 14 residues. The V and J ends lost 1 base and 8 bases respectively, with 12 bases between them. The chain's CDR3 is CASSLSGEGEKLFF. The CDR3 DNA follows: TGTGCCAGCAGCTTGTCAGGGGAAGGAGAAAAACTGTTTTTT. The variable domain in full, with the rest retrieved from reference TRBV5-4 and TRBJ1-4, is ETGVTQSPTHLIKTRGQQVTLRCSSQSGHNTVSWYQQALGQGPQFIFQYYREEENGRGNFPPRFSGLQFPNYSSELNVNALELDDSALYLCASSLSGEGEKLFFGSGTQLSVL.

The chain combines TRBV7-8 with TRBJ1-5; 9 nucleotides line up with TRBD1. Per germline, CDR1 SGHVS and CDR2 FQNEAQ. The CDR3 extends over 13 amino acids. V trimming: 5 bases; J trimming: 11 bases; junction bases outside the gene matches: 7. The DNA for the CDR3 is TGTGCCAGCAGCCGGGACAGGGTGAGAGCCCAGCATTTT. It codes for CASSRDRVRAQHF. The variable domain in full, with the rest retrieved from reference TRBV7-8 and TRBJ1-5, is GAGVSQSPRYKVAKRGQDVALRCDPISGHVSLFWYQQALGQGPEFLTYFQNEAQLDKSGLPSDRFFAERPEGSVSTLKIQRTQQEDSAVYLCASSRDRVRAQHFGDGTRLSIL.

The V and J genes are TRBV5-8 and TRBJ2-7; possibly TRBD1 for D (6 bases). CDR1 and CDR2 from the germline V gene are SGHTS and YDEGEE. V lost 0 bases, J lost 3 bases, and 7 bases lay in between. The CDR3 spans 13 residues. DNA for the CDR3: TGTGCCAGCAGCTTGGAACAGGGCTACGAGCAGTACTTC. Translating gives CASSLEQGYEQYF. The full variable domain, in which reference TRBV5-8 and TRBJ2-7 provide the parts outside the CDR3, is EAGVTQSPTHLIKTRGQQATLRCSPISGHTSVYWYQQALGLGLQFLLWYDEGEERNRGNFPPRFSGRQFPNYSSELNVNALELEDSALYLCASSLEQGYEQYFGPGTRLTVT.

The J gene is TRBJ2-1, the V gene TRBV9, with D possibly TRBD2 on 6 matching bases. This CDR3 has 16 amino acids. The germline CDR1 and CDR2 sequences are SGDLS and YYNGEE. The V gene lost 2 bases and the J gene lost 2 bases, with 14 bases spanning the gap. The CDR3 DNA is TGTGCCAGCAGCGTGGAGACTAGTAGGGCCTACAATGAGCAGTTCTTC. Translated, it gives CASSVETSRAYNEQFF.

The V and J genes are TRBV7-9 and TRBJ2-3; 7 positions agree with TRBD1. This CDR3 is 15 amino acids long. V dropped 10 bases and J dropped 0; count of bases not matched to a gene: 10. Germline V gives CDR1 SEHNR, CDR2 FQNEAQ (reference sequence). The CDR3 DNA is TGTGCCATGACAACCGGGACAGAGAGCACAGATACGCAGTATTTT. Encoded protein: CAMTTGTESTDTQYF.

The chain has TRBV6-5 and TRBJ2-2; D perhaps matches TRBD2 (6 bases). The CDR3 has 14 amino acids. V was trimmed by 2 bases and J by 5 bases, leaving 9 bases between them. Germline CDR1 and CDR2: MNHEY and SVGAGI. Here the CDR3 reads CASSYRGGTGELFF. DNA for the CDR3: TGTGCCAGCAGTTACAGGGGAGGAACCGGGGAGCTGTTTTTT.

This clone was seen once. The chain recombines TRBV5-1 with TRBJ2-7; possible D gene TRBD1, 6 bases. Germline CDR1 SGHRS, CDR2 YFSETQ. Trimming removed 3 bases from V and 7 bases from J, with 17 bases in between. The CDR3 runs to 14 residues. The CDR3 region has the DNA TGCGCCAGCAGCTACCCAACAGGGAATCAGGAGCAGTACTTC. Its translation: CASSYPTGNQEQYF.

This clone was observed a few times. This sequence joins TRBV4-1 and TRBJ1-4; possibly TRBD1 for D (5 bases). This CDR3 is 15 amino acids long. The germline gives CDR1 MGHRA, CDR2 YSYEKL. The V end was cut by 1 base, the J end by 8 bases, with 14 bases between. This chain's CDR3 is CASSQGFRAREKLFF. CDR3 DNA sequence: TGCGCCAGCAGCCAAGGGTTCAGGGCTCGGGAAAAACTGTTTTTT.

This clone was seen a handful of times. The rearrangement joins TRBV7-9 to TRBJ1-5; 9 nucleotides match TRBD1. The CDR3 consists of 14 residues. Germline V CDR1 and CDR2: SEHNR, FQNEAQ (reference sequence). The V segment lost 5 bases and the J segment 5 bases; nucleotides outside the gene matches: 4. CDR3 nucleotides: TGTGCCAGCAGCAAAGGGACAGGGTATCAGCCCCAGCATTTT. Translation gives CASSKGTGYQPQHF.

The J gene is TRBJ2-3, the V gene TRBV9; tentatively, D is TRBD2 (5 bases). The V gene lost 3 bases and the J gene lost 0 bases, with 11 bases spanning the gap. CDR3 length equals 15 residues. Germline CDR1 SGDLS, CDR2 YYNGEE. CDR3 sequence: CASSASGVSTDTQYF. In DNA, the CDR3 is TGTGCCAGCAGCGCGAGCGGAGTTAGCACAGATACGCAGTATTTT.

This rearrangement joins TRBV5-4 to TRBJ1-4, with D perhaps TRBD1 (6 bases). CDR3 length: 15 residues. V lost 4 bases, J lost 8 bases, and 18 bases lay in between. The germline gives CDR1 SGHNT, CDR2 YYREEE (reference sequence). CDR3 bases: TGTGCCAGCAGCAATCAGGCGGGGGCGGGCGAAAAACTGTTTTTT. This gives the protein CASSNQAGAGEKLFF.

The CDR3 DNA reads TGTGCCAGCACCATCGTGTGGATGGGGGATAACACTGAAGCTTTCTTT. Protein product: CASTIVWMGDNTEAFF. This sequence joins TRBV28 and TRBJ1-1, with a weak D call TRBD1 (5 bases). The CDR3 is 16 residues long. Germline V gene sequence: CDR1 MDHEN, CDR2 SYDVKM. Trimming took 7 bases from V and 2 from J, leaving 20 bases between them.

The CDR3 loop is CATSRVLGDYYGYTF. CDR3 DNA sequence: TGTGCCACCAGCAGAGTACTGGGAGACTACTATGGCTACACCTTC. V and J are TRBV15 and TRBJ1-2; D is uncertain. The germline V and J ends were trimmed by 1 base and 3 bases, with 12 bases remaining between them. Germline CDR1 LNHNV, CDR2 YYDKDF (reference sequence). This CDR3 comprises 15 residues.